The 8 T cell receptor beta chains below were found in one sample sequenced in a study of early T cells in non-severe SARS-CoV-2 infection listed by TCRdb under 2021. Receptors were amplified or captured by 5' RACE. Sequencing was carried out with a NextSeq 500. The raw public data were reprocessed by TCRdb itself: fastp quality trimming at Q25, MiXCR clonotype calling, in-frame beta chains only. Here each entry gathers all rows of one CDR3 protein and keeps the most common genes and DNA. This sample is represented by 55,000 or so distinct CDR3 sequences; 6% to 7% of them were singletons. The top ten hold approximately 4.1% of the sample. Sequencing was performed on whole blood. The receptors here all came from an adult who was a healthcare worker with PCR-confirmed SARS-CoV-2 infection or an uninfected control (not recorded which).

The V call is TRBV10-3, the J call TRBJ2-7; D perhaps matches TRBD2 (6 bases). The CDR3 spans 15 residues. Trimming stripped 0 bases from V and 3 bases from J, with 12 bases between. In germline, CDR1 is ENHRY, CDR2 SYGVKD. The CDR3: CAISESGRDGYEQYF. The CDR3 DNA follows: TGTGCCATCAGTGAGTCTGGGCGGGACGGCTACGAGCAGTACTTC.

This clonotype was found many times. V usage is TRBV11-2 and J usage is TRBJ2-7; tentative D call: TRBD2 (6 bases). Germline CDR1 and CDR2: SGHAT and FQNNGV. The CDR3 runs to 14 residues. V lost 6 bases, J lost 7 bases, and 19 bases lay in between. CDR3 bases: TGTGCCAGCAGTCAAATGGGGGGACCGCTGGAGCAGTACTTC. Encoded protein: CASSQMGGPLEQYF.

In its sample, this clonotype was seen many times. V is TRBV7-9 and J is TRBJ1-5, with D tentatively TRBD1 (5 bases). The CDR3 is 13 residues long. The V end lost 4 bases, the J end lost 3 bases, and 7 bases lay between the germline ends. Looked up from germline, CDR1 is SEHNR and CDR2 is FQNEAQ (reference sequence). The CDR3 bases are TGTGCCAGCAGCTGGGACTACAATCAGCCCCAGCATTTT. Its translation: CASSWDYNQPQHF.

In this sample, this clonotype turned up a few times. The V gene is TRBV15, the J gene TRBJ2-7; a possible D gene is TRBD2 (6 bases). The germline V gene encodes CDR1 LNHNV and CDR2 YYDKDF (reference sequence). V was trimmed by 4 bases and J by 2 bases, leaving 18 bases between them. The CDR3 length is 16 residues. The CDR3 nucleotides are TGTGCCACCAGCAAAACCTTACCGGGAGCTACCTACGAGCAGTACTTC. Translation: CATSKTLPGATYEQYF.

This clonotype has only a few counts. The DNA for the CDR3 is TGCAGTGCTAGAGATTGGGACAGCCCCGCAGCTAACTATGGCTACACCTTC. Translating it yields CSARDWDSPAANYGYTF. This sequence joins TRBV20-1 and TRBJ1-2; the match to TRBD1 covers 7 bases. The CDR3 is made up of 17 amino acids. V lost 0 bases, J lost 0 bases, and 10 bases stayed unmatched. CDR1 is DFQATT and CDR2 is SNEGSKA in the germline V gene (reference sequence).

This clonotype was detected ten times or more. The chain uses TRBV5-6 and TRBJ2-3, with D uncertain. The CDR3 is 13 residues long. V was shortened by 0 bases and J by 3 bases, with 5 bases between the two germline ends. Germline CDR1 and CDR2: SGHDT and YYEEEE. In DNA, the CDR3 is TGTGCCAGCAGCTTGGAGAGGACAGATACGCAGTATTTT. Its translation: CASSLERTDTQYF.

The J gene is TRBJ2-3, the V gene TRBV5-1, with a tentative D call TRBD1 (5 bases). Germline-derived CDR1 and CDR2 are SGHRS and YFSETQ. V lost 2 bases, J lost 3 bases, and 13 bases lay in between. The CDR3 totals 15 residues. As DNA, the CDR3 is TGCGCCAGCAGCTTAAGACAGCCAGAGACAGATACGCAGTATTTT. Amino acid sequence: CASSLRQPETDTQYF.

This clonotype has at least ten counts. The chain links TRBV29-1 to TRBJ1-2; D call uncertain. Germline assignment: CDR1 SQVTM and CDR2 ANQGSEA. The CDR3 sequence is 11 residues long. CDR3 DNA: TGCAGTGAACAGACTCCGAGGGGCTACACCTTC. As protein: CSEQTPRGYTF. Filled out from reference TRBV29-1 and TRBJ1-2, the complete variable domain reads SAVISQKPSRDICQRGTSLTIQCQVDSQVTMMFWYRQQPGQSLTLIATANQGSEATYESGFVIDKFPISRPNLTFSTLTVSNMSPEDSSIYLCSEQTPRGYTFGSGTRLTVV.